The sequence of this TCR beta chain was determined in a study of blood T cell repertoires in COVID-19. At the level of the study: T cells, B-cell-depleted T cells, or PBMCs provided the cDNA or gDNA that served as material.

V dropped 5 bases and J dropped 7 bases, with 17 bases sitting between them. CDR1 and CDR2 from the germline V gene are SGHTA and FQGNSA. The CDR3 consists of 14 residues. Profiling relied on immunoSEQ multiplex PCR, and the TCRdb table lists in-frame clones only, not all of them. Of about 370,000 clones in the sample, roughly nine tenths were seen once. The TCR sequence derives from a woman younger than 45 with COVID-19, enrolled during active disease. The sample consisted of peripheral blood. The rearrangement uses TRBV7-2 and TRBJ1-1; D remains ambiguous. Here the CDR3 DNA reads TGTGCCAGCAGCCATAGAACCGTGGAGGGTGAAGCTTTCTTT. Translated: CASSHRTVEGEAFF.